Following are 12 T cell receptor beta chains from one sample sequenced in a study of T cells in Graves' hyperthyroidism and ophthalmopathy. Amplification targeted TCR beta CDR3 regions from RNA transcripts. An initial round of RT-PCR targeting the TCR CDR3 relied on the HTBI primer set. TCRdb redid the calling of the multiplex PCR reads with MiXCR, one entry per CDR3 protein. The sample lists 500,000 to 650,000 distinct CDR3 sequences; 40% to 55% were seen once. The sequencing sample was made of peripheral blood or thyroid tissue (not recorded which). All receptors derive from an adult woman with Graves' disease, either hyperthyroidism or ophthalmopathy (not recorded which).

This clonotype was found a few times. This may come from a read error, since a much larger clone is one base off. The V gene is TRBV7-2, the J gene TRBJ2-5; D is unclear. This CDR3 is 14 amino acids long. Germline-derived CDR1 and CDR2 are SGHTA and FQGNSA. Trimming removed 3 bases at V and 1 base at J, with 9 bases between. The CDR3 DNA reads as TGTGCCAGCAGCTTCTTCATCAGCCAAGAGACCCAGTACTTC. Protein sequence: CASSFFISQETQYF.

V and J are TRBV5-6 and TRBJ2-5; TRBD2 is a possible D gene (5 bases). This CDR3 has 15 residues. V was trimmed by 0 bases and J by 5 bases, leaving 14 bases between them. CDR1 is SGHDT and CDR2 is YYEEEE in the germline V gene. CDR3 in amino acids: CASSLGGRPVETQYF. The CDR3, as DNA: TGTGCCAGCAGCTTGGGAGGGCGCCCCGTGGAGACCCAGTACTTC. The full variable domain, in which reference TRBV5-6 and TRBJ2-5 provide the parts outside the CDR3, is DAGVTQSPTHLIKTRGQQVTLRCSPKSGHDTVSWYQQALGQGPQFIFQYYEEEERQRGNFPDRFSGHQFPNYSSELNVNALLLGDSALYLCASSLGGRPVETQYFGPGTRLLVL.

This clonotype appeared many times. The V gene is TRBV19, the J gene TRBJ1-1; the match to TRBD1 covers 11 bases. The CDR3 runs 14 residues. From germline, CDR1 is LNHDA and CDR2 SQIVND (reference sequence). Unmatched junction bases numbered 5, after V lost 5 bases and J lost 6 bases. The chain's CDR3 is CASSGQGAVAEAFF. Here the CDR3 DNA reads TGTGCCAGTAGTGGACAGGGGGCGGTCGCTGAAGCTTTCTTT.

Ten or more counts support this clonotype. CDR3 sequence: CASSRQGRNYEQYF. CDR3 in DNA: TGTGCCAGCAGTAGACAGGGGCGTAACTACGAGCAGTACTTC. V gene TRBV25-1 combines with J gene TRBJ2-7; 8 bases are shared with TRBD1. J was trimmed by 3 bases and V by 5 bases; bases with no gene match: 6. Looked up from germline, CDR1 is MGHDK and CDR2 is SYGVNS. There are 14 residues in the CDR3.

This clonotype was recorded many times. This chain uses TRBV20-1 with TRBJ1-2, with a weak D call TRBD1 (5 bases). The V gene's germline CDR1 is DFQATT and CDR2 SNEGSKA (reference sequence). V lost 7 bases and J 0 bases, leaving 12 bases between the germline ends. The CDR3 runs to 13 residues. CDR3 DNA: TGCAGTGTTACCGGGACTACTAACTATGGCTACACCTTC. This sequence encodes CSVTGTTNYGYTF.

This clonotype was recorded many times. The rearrangement uses TRBV15 and TRBJ1-5; weak D call: TRBD1 (6 bases). The CDR3 runs to 15 residues. The ends were cut back, 3 bases at V and 1 base at J, with 10 bases in the middle. Germline V lookup: CDR1 LNHNV, CDR2 YYDKDF (reference sequence). The CDR3 region is CATSSGGQSNQPQHF. CDR3 nucleotides: TGTGCCACCAGCAGTGGGGGGCAGAGCAATCAGCCCCAGCATTTT.

The V gene is TRBV5-1, the J gene TRBJ2-2, with D perhaps TRBD2 (6 bases). CDR1 and CDR2 from the germline V gene are SGHRS and YFSETQ. The length of the CDR3 is 16 residues. Between the trimmed V and J ends, which lost 0 bases and 1 base, there was a span of 10 bases. Written as DNA, the CDR3 is TGCGCCAGCAGCTTGGGTAATAGCGGGAACACCGGGGAGCTGTTTTTT. It translates to CASSLGNSGNTGELFF.

The rearrangement uses TRBV28 and TRBJ1-5; D perhaps matches TRBD1 (5 bases). The germline CDR1 and CDR2 sequences are MDHEN and SYDVKM. V dropped 3 bases and J dropped 5 bases, with 11 bases sitting between them. This CDR3 region has 14 residues. CDR3 coding DNA: TGTGCCAGCAGTTTGACGACAGAGCATCAGCCCCAGCATTTT. It yields the protein CASSLTTEHQPQHF.

This clonotype was recorded at least ten times. The rearrangement joins TRBV24-1 to TRBJ1-2, with 8 bases matching TRBD1. Trimming cost V 4 bases and J 4 bases; bases outside gene matches: 4. The CDR3 is 14 residues long. Looked up from germline, CDR1 is KGHDR and CDR2 is SFDVKD. CDR3 protein: CATSEAGGAYGYTF. In DNA form, the CDR3 reads TGTGCCACCAGTGAAGCAGGGGGCGCCTATGGCTACACCTTC.

This clonotype was seen many times. The chain joins TRBV3-1 to TRBJ1-5; no reliable D call. From germline, CDR1 is LGHDT and CDR2 YNNKEL (reference sequence). Trimming pared 3 bases from V and 1 base from J, leaving 10 bases between. The CDR3 loop spans 15 amino acids. CDR3 coding DNA: TGTGCCAGCAGCCAGCACCCGGGGAGCAATCAGCCCCAGCATTTT. Protein sequence: CASSQHPGSNQPQHF.

The chain recombines TRBV7-2 with TRBJ2-3, with 7 bases fitting TRBD2. Germline V lookup: CDR1 SGHTA, CDR2 FQGNSA. Trimming took 5 bases from V and 6 from J; bases not matched to a gene: 8. This CDR3 is built from 14 residues. This CDR3 is CASSEGGRWDTQYF. The CDR3 region has the DNA TGTGCCAGCAGCGAGGGCGGGAGATGGGATACGCAGTATTTT.

V gene TRBV7-2 combines with J gene TRBJ1-2; tentative D call: TRBD1 (5 bases). Trimming cost V 5 bases and J 4 bases, with 17 bases left between them. The V gene's germline CDR1 is SGHTA and CDR2 FQGNSA. This CDR3 has 15 residues. For the CDR3, the DNA is TGTGCCAGCAGCCAAGATCCCGGGGACCTCTATGGCTACACCTTC. Protein product: CASSQDPGDLYGYTF. The full variable domain, in which reference TRBV7-2 and TRBJ1-2 provide the parts outside the CDR3, is GAGVSQSPSNKVTEKGKDVELRCDPISGHTALYWYRQSLGQGLEFLIYFQGNSAPDKSGLPSDRFSAERTGGSVSTLTIQRTQQEDSAVYLCASSQDPGDLYGYTFGSGTRLTVV.